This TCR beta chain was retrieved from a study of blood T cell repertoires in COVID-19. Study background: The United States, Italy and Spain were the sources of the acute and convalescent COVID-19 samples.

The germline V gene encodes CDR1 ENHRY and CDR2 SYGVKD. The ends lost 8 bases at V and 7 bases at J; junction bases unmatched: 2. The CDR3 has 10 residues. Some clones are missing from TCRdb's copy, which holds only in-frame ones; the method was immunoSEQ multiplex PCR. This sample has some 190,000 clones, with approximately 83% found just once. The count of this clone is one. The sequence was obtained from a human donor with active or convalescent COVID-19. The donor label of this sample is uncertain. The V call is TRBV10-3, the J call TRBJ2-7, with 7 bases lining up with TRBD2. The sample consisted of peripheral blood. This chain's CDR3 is CAIGGEEQYF. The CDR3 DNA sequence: TGTGCCATCGGGGGGGAGGAGCAGTACTTC.